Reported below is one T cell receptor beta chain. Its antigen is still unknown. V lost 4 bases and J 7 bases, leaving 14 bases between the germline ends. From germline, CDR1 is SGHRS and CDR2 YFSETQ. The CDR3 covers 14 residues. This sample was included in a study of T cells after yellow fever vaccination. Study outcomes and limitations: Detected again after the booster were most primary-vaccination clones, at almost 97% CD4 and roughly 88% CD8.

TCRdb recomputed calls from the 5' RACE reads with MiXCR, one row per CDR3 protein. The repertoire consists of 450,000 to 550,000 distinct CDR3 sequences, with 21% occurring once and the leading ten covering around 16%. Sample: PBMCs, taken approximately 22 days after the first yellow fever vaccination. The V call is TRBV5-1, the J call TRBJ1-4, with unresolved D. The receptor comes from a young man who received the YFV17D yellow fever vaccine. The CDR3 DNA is TGCGCCAGCAGCCCTGTGTGGGCAACTGAAAAACTGTTTTTT. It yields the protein CASSPVWATEKLFF. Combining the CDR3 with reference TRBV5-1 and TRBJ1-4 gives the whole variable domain KAGVTQTPRYLIKTRGQQVTLSCSPISGHRSVSWYQQTPGQGLQFLFEYFSETQRNKGNFPGRFSGRQFSNSRSEMNVSTLELGDSALYLCASSPVWATEKLFFGSGTQLSVL.